These 5 T cell receptor beta chains were all obtained from the same sample, sequenced in a study of blood T cell repertoires in COVID-19. Sequencing used immunoSEQ multiplex PCR; TCRdb keeps in-frame clones, though not all of them. The sample has 250,000 to 300,000 clones; approximately 86% are singletons. Sequenced sample: peripheral blood. The receptors were gathered from a woman aged 60-75 years with COVID-19, enrolled during active disease.

V usage is TRBV6-5 and J usage is TRBJ1-4; perhaps TRBD1 as D (5 bases). Trimming stripped 2 bases from V and 8 bases from J, with 12 bases between. CDR1 MNHEY and CDR2 SVGAGI come from the germline V gene. This CDR3 contains 14 residues. CDR3 nucleotides: TGTGCCAGCAGTTACCGGGGGAGTAGGGAAAAACTGTTTTTT. Translated, it gives CASSYRGSREKLFF.

This chain uses TRBV9 with TRBJ2-1, with 8 bases fitting TRBD1. This CDR3 has 15 residues. The V gene end was trimmed by 2 bases and the J gene end by 4 bases; junction bases not matched to a gene: 5. CDR1 is SGDLS and CDR2 is YYNGEE in the germline V gene. The CDR3 is CASSVDRGVYNEQFF. The CDR3 DNA reads TGTGCCAGCAGCGTTGACAGGGGCGTTTACAATGAGCAGTTCTTC.

V usage is TRBV7-9 and J usage is TRBJ2-5; 10 bases agree with TRBD1. J was trimmed by 0 bases and V by 4 bases; bases with no gene match: 5. This CDR3 has 16 residues. Per the germline V gene, CDR1 is SEHNR and CDR2 is FQNEAQ (reference sequence). Here the CDR3 DNA reads TGTGCCAGCAGCTGGGGGGACAGGGGACACCAAGAGACCCAGTACTTC. Protein product: CASSWGDRGHQETQYF.

The chain joins TRBV2 to TRBJ1-1; D gene uncertain. CDR3 length: 14 residues. V lost 8 bases and J lost 0, with 13 bases in between. In germline, CDR1 is SNHLY, CDR2 FYNNEI. The CDR3: CASLGLLMNTEAFF. For the CDR3, the DNA is TGTGCCAGCCTGGGCCTCCTTATGAACACTGAAGCTTTCTTT.

This chain joins TRBV11-3 and TRBJ2-1; 7 bases match TRBD2. CDR1 is SGHNT and CDR2 is YENEEA in the germline V gene. This CDR3 has 11 residues. The trim removed 3 bases at V and 15 bases at J, leaving 5 bases unmatched. CDR3 in amino acids: CASSLEGRVFF. The CDR3 bases are TGTGCCAGCAGCTTGGAGGGGAGGGTGTTCTTC.